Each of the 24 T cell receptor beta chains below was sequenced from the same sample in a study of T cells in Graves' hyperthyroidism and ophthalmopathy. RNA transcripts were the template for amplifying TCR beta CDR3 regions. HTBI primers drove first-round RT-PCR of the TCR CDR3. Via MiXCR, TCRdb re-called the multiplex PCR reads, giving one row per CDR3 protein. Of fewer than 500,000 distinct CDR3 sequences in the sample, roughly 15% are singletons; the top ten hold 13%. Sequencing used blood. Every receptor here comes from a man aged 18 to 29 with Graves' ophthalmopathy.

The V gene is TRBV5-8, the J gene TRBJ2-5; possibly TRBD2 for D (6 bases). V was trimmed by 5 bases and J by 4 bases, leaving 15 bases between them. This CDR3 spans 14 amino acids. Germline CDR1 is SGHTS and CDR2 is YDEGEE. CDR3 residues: CASRRTGGAETQYF. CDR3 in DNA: TGTGCCAGCAGGAGGACCGGAGGGGCAGAGACCCAGTACTTC.

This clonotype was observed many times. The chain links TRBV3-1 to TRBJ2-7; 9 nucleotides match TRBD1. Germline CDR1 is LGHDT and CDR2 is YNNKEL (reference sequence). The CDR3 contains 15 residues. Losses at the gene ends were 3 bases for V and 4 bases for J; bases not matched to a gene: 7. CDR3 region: CASSHVGQGNYEQYF. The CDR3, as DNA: TGTGCCAGCAGCCACGTAGGACAGGGGAATTACGAGCAGTACTTC.

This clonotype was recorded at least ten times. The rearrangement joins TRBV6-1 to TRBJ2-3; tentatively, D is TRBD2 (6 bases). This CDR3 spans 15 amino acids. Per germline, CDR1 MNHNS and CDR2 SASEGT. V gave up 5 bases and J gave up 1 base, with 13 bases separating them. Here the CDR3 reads CASSLFGGGTDTQYF. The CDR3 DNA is TGTGCCAGCAGTTTGTTCGGGGGAGGCACAGATACGCAGTATTTT.

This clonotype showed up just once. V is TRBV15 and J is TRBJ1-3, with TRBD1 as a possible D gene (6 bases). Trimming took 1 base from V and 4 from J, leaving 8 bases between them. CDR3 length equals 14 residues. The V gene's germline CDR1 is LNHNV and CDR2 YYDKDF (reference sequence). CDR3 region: CATSRVTGGNTIYF. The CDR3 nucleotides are TGTGCCACCAGCAGAGTGACAGGAGGAAACACCATATATTTT.

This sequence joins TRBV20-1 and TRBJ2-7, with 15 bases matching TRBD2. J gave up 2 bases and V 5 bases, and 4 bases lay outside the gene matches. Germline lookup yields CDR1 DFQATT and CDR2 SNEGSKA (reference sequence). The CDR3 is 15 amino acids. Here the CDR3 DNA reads TGCAGTGCTGATGGACTAGCGGGGGGGCCCTACGAGCAGTACTTC. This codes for CSADGLAGGPYEQYF.

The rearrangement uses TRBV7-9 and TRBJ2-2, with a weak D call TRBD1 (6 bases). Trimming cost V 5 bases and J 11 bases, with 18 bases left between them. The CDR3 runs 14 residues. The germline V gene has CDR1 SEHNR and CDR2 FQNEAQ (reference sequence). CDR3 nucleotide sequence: TGTGCCAGCAGCGACACCAAGGGGGAAGGCGAGCTGTTTTTT. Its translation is CASSDTKGEGELFF.

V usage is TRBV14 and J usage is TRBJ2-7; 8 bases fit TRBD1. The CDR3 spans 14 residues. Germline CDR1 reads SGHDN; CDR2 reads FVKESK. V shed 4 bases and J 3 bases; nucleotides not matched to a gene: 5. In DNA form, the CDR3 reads TGTGCCAGCAGCCGACGACAGGGGTTCTACGAGCAGTACTTC. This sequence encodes CASSRRQGFYEQYF.

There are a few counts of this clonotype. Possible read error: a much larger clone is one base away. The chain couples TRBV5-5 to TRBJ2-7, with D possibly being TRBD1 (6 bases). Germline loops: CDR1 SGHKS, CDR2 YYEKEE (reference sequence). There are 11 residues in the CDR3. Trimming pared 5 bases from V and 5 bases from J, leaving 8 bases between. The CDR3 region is CASRDSHEQYF. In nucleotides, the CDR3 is TGTGCCAGCAGGGACAGTCACGAGCAGTACTTC.

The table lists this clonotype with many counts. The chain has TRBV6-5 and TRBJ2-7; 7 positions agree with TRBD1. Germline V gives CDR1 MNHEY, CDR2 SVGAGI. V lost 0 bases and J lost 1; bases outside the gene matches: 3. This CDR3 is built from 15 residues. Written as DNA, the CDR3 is TGTGCCAGCAGTTACTCGTCAGGGGGATCCTACGAGCAGTACTTC. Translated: CASSYSSGGSYEQYF.

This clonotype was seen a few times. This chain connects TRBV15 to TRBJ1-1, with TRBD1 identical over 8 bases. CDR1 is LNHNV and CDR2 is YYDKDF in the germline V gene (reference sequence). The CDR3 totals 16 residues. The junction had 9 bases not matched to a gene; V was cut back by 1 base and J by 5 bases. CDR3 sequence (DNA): TGTGCCACCAGCAGAGGAACAGGGGGGGGGGGAACTGAAGCTTTCTTT. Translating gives CATSRGTGGGGTEAFF.

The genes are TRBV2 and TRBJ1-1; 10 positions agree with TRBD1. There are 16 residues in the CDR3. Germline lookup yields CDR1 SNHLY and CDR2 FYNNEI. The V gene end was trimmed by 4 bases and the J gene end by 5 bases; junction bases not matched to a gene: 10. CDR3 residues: CASSAGDRGRGTEAFF. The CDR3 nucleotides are TGTGCCAGCAGTGCTGGAGACAGGGGGCGAGGAACTGAAGCTTTCTTT. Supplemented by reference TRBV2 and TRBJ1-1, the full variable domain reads EPEVTQTPSHQVTQMGQEVILRCVPISNHLYFYWYRQILGQKVEFLVSFYNNEISEKSEIFDDQFSVERPDGSNFTLKIRSTKLEDSAMYFCASSAGDRGRGTEAFFGQGTRLTVV.

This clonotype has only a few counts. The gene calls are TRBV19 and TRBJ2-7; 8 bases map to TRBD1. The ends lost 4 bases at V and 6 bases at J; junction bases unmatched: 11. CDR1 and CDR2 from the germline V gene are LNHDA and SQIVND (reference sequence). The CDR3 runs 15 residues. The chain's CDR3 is CASSTRTGIDSEQYF. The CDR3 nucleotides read TGTGCCAGTAGTACCCGGACAGGGATCGACTCCGAGCAGTACTTC.

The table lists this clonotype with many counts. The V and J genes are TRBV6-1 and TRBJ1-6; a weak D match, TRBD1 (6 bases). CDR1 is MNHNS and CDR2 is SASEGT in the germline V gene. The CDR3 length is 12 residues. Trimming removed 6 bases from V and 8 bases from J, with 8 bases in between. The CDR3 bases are TGTGCCAGCAGCAGGACAGATTCACCCCTCCACTTT. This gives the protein CASSRTDSPLHF.

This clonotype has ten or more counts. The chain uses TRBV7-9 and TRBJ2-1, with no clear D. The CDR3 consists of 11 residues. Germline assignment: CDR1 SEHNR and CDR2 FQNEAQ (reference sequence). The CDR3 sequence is CGAERYNEQFF. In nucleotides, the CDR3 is TGTGGGGCCGAACGATACAATGAGCAGTTCTTC.

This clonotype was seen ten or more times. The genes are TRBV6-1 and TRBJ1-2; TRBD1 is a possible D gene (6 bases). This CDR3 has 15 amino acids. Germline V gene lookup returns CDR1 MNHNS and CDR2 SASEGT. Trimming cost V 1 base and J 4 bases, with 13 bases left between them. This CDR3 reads CASSEEGTGSYGYTF. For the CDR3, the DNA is TGTGCCAGCAGTGAAGAGGGTACAGGGTCCTATGGCTACACCTTC.

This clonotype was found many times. Written as DNA, the CDR3 is TGTGCCAGCAGCCAGACAGACGGTGAAAAACTGTTTTTT. Translating it yields CASSQTDGEKLFF. The V call is TRBV3-1, the J call TRBJ1-4, with a possible D match to TRBD1 (5 bases). This CDR3 is 13 amino acids long. Looked up from germline, CDR1 is LGHDT and CDR2 is YNNKEL (reference sequence). Trimming pared 3 bases from V and 7 bases from J, leaving 9 bases between. The whole variable domain, remainder taken from reference TRBV3-1 and TRBJ1-4, is DTAVSQTPKYLVTQMGNDKSIKCEQNLGHDTMYWYKQDSKKFLKIMFSYNNKELIINETVPNRFSPKSPDKAHLNLHINSLELGDSAVYFCASSQTDGEKLFFGSGTQLSVL.

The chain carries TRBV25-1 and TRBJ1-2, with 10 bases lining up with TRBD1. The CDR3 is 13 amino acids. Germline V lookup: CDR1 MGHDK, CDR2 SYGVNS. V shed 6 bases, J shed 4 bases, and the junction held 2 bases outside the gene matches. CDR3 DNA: TGTGCCAGCAGAGGACAGGGGGTCTATGGCTACACCTTC. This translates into CASRGQGVYGYTF.

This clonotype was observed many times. As DNA, the CDR3 is TGTGCTAGTGGTTTCCAAACGTACAGGGAAGGCACTGAAGCTTTCTTT. Its protein is CASGFQTYREGTEAFF. The J gene is TRBJ1-1, the V gene TRBV12-5; possibly TRBD1 for D (6 bases). V was pared by 3 bases and J by 4 bases, with 18 bases between. This CDR3 region has 16 residues. The germline gives CDR1 LGHNT, CDR2 FRNRAP.

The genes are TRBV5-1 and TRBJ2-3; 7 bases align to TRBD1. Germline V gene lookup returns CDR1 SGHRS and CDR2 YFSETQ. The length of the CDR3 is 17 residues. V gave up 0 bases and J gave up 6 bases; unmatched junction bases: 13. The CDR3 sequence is CASSLEGANLPSDTQYF. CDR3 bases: TGCGCCAGCAGCTTGGAGGGGGCAAATCTCCCATCCGATACGCAGTATTTT.

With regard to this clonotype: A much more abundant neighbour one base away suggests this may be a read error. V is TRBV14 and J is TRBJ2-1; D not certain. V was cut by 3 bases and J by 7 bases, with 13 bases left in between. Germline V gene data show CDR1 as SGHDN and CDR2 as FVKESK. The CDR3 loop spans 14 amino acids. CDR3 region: CASSQGTRVNEQFF. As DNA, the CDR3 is TGTGCCAGCAGCCAGGGAACCCGGGTGAATGAGCAGTTCTTC.

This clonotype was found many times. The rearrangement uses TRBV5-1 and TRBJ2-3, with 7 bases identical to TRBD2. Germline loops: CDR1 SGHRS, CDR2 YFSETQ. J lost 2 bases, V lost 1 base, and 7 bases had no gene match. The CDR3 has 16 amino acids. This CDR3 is CASSLRASGYTDTQYF. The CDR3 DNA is TGCGCCAGCAGCTTGAGGGCTAGCGGATACACAGATACGCAGTATTTT.

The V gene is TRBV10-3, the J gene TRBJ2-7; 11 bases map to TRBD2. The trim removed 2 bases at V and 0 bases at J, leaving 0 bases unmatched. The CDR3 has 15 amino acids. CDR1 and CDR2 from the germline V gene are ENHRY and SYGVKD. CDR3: CAISEGLAGSYEQYF. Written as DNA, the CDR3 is TGTGCCATCAGTGAGGGACTAGCGGGCTCCTACGAGCAGTACTTC.

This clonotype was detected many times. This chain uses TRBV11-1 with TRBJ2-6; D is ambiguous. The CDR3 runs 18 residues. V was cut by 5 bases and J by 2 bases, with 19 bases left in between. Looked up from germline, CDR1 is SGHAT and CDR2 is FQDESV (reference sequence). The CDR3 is CASSAGLGRSTGANVLTF. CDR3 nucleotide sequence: TGTGCCAGCAGCGCCGGGCTTGGACGGTCCACTGGGGCCAACGTCCTGACTTTC.

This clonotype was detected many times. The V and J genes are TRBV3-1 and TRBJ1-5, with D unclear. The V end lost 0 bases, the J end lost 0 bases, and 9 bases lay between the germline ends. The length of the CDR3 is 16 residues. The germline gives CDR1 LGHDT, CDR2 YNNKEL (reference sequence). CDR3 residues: CASSQDRSTSNQPQHF. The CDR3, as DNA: TGTGCCAGCAGCCAAGATCGGTCCACTAGCAATCAGCCCCAGCATTTT.